The rows below give T cell receptor beta chains drawn from one sample of a study of Tregs in tolerant kidney transplant recipients. Profiling relied on immunoSEQ multiplex PCR, and the TCRdb table lists in-frame clones only, not all of them. Of about 240,000 clones in the sample, 84% are singletons; the top ten hold roughly 0.67%. Sequencing was carried out using CD4+ T cells from blood. Receptors were obtained from a human donor in good health. CDR3s include the opening cysteine and the closing phenylalanine or tryptophan. Fields, in order: D gene, V gene, CDR3 protein. The D gene is left open where the match is weak.

d_gene: .
v_gene: TRBV5-1
CDR3aa: CASSLNRETDTQYF

d_gene: .
v_gene: TRBV7-2
CDR3aa: CANKAGRGAQETQYF

d_gene: TRBD2
v_gene: TRBV5-4
CDR3aa: CASSRSGRLTGELFF

d_gene: .
v_gene: TRBV5-4
CDR3aa: CASSSLRDTQYF

d_gene: .
v_gene: TRBV11-2
CDR3aa: CASSGRRSYEQYF

d_gene: .
v_gene: TRBV5-1
CDR3aa: CASSLRPERAGKETQYF

d_gene: .
v_gene: TRBV6-5
CDR3aa: CASSFGTFTEAFF

d_gene: .
v_gene: TRBV11-2
CDR3aa: CASSARVNTGELFF

d_gene: .
v_gene: TRBV19
CDR3aa: CASSIGTTGVNAEAFF

d_gene: .
v_gene: TRBV6-5
CDR3aa: CASSYIQGLKKQYF

d_gene: TRBD1
v_gene: TRBV6-5
CDR3aa: CASSWTGNTGELFF

d_gene: TRBD2
v_gene: TRBV7-2
CDR3aa: CASSPGLAGYNEQFF

d_gene: TRBD1
v_gene: TRBV6-1
CDR3aa: CASSVDRASNQPQHF

d_gene: TRBD2
v_gene: TRBV4-2
CDR3aa: CASSQQPGLAGGREYNEQFF

d_gene: .
v_gene: TRBV6-5
CDR3aa: CASSFRDGKNTQYF

d_gene: .
v_gene: TRBV20-1
CDR3aa: CSANPRNEQFF

d_gene: TRBD2
v_gene: TRBV28
CDR3aa: CASTRGGRNQETQYF

d_gene: .
v_gene: TRBV4-1
CDR3aa: CASSQDLDSYEQYF

d_gene: TRBD2
v_gene: TRBV7-9
CDR3aa: CASSPPTSGGETQYF

d_gene: TRBD1
v_gene: TRBV11-3
CDR3aa: CASSSGTGATNTEAFF

d_gene: TRBD2
v_gene: TRBV2
CDR3aa: CASNGLAGETGELFF

d_gene: .
v_gene: TRBV11-2
CDR3aa: CASSLGGSSKQPQHF

d_gene: TRBD2
v_gene: TRBV4-1
CDR3aa: CASSQDRGGGYEQYF

d_gene: TRBD2
v_gene: TRBV5-1
CDR3aa: CASSLRLAGDKYQETQYF

d_gene: .
v_gene: TRBV5-4
CDR3aa: CASSQKGAYEQYF

d_gene: TRBD1
v_gene: TRBV5-1
CDR3aa: CASSPAGGSQNEKLFF

d_gene: TRBD1
v_gene: TRBV4-1
CDR3aa: CASSRRTGPQETQYF

d_gene: TRBD1
v_gene: TRBV9
CDR3aa: CASSRRDRGSSGANVLTF

d_gene: TRBD1
v_gene: TRBV6-5
CDR3aa: CASSSERRGPGNTIYF

d_gene: TRBD2
v_gene: TRBV6-5
CDR3aa: CASSRGGRKYEQYF

d_gene: .
v_gene: TRBV7-9
CDR3aa: CASSDSVREKLFF

d_gene: .
v_gene: TRBV10-3
CDR3aa: CAISESILGGRRDTQYF

d_gene: .
v_gene: TRBV6-5
CDR3aa: CASRPDRAQSYEQYF